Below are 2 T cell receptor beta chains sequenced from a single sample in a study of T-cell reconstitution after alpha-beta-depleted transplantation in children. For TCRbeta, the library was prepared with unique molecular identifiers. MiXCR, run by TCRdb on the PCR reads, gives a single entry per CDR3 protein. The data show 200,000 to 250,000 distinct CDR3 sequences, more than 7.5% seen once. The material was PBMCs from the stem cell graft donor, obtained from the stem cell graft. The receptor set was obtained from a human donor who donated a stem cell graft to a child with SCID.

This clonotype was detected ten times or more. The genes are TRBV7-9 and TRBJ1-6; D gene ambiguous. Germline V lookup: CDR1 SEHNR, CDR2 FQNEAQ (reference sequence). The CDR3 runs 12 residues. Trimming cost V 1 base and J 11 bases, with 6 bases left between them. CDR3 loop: CASSLDLPPLHF. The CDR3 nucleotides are TGTGCCAGCAGCTTAGACTTGCCACCCCTCCACTTT.

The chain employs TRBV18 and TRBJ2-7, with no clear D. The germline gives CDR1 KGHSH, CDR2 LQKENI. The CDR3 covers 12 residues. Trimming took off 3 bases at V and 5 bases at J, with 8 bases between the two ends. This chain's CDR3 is CASSPSGNEQYF. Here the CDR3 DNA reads TGTGCCAGCTCACCGTCAGGTAACGAGCAGTACTTC.